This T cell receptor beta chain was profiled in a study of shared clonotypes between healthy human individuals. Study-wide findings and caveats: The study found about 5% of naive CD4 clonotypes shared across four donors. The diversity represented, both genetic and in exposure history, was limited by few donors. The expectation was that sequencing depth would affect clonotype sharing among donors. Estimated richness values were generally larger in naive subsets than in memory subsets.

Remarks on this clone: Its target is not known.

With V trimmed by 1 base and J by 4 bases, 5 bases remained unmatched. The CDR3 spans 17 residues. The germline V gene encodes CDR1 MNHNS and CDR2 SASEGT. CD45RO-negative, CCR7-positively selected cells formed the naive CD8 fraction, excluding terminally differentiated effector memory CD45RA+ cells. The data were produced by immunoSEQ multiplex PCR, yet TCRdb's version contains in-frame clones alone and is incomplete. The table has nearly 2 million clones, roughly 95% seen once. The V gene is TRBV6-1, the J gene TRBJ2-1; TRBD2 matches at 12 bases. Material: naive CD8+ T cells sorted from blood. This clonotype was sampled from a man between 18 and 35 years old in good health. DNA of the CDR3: TGTGCCAGCAGTGAAGACCTAGCGGGGGGGCTTTACAATGAGCAGTTCTTC. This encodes CASSEDLAGGLYNEQFF.